This TCR beta chain was obtained from a study of T cell responses to AZD1222 COVID-19 vaccine. Study-level points and caveats: Recipients of two AZD1222 doses showed rising Spike-specific TCR breadth and depth.

The data were produced by immunoSEQ multiplex PCR, yet TCRdb's version contains in-frame clones alone and is incomplete. The sample has roughly 70,000 clones, 80% seen once; the top ten hold roughly an eighth. Germline V gene data show CDR1 as MGHRA and CDR2 as YSYEKL. Trimming removed 0 bases from V and 0 bases from J, with 12 bases in between. There are 17 residues in the CDR3. About this clone itself: Its antigen is not identified.

The source is an adult who received the AZD1222 COVID-19 vaccine. Here the sequenced sample was peripheral blood, taken 28 days after the second AZD1222 dose. The genes are TRBV4-1 and TRBJ1-5; D is undetermined. The CDR3 region has the DNA TGCGCCAGCAGCCAAGATCTGGGAAGGGATAGCAATCAGCCCCAGCATTTT. Its protein product is CASSQDLGRDSNQPQHF.